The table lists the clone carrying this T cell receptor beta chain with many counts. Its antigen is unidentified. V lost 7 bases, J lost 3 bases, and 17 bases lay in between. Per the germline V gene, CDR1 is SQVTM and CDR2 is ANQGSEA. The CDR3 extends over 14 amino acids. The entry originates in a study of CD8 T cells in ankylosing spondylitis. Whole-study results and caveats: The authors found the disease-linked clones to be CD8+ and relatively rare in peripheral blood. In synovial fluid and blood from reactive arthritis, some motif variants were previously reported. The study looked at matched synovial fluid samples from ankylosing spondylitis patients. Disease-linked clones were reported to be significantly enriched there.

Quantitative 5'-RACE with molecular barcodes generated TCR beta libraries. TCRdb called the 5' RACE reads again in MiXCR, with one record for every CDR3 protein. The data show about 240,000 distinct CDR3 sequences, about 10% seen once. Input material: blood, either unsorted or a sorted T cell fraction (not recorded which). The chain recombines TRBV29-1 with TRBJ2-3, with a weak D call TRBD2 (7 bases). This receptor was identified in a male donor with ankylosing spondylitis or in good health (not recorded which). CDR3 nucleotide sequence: TGCAGCGCCGGAAGAAGGGGGGGGACAGATACGCAGTATTTT. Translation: CSAGRRGGTDTQYF.